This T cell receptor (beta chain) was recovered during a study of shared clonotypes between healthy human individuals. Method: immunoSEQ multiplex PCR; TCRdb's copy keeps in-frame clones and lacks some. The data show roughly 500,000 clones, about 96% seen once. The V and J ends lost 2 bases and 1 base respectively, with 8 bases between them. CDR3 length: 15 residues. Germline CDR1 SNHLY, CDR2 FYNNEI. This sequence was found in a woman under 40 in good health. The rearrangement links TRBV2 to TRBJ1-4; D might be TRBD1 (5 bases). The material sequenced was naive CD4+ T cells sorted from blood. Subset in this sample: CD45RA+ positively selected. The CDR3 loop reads CASSEQGITNEKLFF. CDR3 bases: TGTGCCAGCAGTGAACAGGGTATAACTAATGAAAAACTGTTTTTT.